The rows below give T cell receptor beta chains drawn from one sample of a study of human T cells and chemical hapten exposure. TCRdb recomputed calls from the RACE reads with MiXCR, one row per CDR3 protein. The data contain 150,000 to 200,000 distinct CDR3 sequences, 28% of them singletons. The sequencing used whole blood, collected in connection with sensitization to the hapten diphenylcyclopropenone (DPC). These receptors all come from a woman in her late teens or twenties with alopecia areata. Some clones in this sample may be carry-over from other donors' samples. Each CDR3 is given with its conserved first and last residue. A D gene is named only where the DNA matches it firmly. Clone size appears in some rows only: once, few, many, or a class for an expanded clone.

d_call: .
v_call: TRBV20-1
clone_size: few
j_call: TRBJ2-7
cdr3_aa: CSARDWRGMGEQYF
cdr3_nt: TGCAGTGCTAGAGACTGGCGGGGAATGGGCGAGCAGTACTTC

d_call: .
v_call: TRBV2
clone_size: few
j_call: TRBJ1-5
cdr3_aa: CASSGPGVDNQPQHF
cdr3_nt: TGTGCCAGCAGTGGGCCAGGGGTTGACAATCAGCCCCAGCATTTT

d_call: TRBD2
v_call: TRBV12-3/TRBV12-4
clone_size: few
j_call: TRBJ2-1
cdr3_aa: CASSEPGLGSNEQFF
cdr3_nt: TGTGCCAGCAGTGAACCGGGACTAGGTAGTAATGAGCAGTTCTTC

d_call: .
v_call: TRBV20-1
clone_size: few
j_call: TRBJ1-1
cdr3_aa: CSVPAEVYTEAFF
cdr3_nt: TGCAGTGTTCCGGCGGAAGTGTACACTGAAGCTTTCTTT

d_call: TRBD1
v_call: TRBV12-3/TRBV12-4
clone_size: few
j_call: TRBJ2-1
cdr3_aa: CASSRTGPWNEQFF
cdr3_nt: TGTGCCAGCAGCCGGACAGGCCCCTGGAATGAGCAGTTCTTC

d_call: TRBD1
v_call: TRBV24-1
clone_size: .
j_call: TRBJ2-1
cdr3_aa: CATSGGTDRYNEQFF
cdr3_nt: TGTGCCACCAGTGGGGGGACAGATAGATACAATGAGCAGTTCTTC

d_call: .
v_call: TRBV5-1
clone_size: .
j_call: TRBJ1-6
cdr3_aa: CASSLGSTLGNSPLHF
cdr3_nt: TGCGCCAGCAGCTTGGGGTCCACCCTCGGTAATTCACCCCTCCACTTT

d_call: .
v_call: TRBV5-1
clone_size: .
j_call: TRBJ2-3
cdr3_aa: CASSLSRAGTDTQYF
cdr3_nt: TGCGCCAGCAGCTTGAGCCGGGCGGGCACAGATACGCAGTATTTT

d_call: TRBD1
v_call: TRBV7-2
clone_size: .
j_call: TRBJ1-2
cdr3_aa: CASSPRVRTGWNYGYTF
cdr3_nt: TGTGCCAGCAGCCCCAGGGTGCGGACAGGGTGGAACTATGGCTACACCTTC

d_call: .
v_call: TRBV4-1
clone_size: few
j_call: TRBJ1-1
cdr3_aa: CASSRIGGTEAFF
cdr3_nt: TGCGCCAGCAGCAGGATAGGAGGCACTGAAGCTTTCTTT

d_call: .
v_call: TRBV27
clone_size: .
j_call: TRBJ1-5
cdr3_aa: CASSLFRGSNQPQHF
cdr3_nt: TGTGCCAGCAGTTTATTTCGGGGGAGCAATCAGCCCCAGCATTTT

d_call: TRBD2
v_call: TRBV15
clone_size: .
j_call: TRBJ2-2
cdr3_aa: CATDSGTSGTGELFF
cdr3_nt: TGTGCCACCGATTCCGGGACTAGCGGGACCGGGGAGCTGTTTTTT

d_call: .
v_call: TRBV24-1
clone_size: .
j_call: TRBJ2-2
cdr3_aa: CATDNGLGELFF
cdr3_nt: TGTGCCACCGACAATGGCCTCGGGGAGCTGTTTTTT

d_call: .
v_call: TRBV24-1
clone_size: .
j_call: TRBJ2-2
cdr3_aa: CATSAEGPTGELFF
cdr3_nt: TGTGCCACCAGTGCGGAGGGTCCCACCGGGGAGCTGTTTTTT

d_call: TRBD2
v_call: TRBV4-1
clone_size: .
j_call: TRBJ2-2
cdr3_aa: CASSQVGLAGGPTGELFF
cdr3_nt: TGCGCCAGCAGCCAAGTCGGACTAGCGGGAGGGCCTACCGGGGAGCTGTTTTTT

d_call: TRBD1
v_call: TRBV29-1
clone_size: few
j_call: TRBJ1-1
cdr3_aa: CSPYRGLNTEAFF
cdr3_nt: TGCAGCCCTTACAGGGGGCTGAACACTGAAGCTTTCTTT

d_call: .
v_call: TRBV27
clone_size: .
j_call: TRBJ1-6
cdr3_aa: CASSYGDPTILSSPLHF
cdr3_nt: TGTGCCAGCAGTTACGGGGATCCCACTATCCTGTCTTCACCCCTCCACTTT

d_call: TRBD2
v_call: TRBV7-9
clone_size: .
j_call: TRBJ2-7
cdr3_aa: CASTFAGRGYEQYF
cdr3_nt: TGTGCCAGCACCTTTGCGGGGAGGGGCTACGAGCAGTACTTC

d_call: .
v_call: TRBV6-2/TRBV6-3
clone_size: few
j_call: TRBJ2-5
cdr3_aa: CASNRGLSAQETQYF
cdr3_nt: TGTGCCAGCAATCGGGGCCTTTCAGCCCAAGAGACCCAGTACTTC

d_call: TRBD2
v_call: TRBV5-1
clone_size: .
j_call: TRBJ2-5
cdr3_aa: CASSPPLAGGPETQYF
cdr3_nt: TGCGCCAGCAGCCCCCCTCTAGCGGGAGGGCCAGAGACCCAGTACTTC

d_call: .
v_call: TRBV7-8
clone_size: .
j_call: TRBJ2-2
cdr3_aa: CASSLEATGELFF
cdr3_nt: TGTGCCAGCAGCTTAGAAGCAACCGGGGAGCTGTTTTTT

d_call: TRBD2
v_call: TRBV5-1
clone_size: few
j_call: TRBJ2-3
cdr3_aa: CASSTGLAGGQDTQYF
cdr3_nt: TGCGCCAGCAGTACGGGACTAGCGGGAGGCCAAGATACGCAGTATTTT

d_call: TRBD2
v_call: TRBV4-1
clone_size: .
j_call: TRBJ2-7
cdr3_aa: CASSPSGTSFYEQYF
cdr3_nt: TGCGCCAGCAGCCCCTCAGGGACTAGCTTTTACGAGCAGTACTTC

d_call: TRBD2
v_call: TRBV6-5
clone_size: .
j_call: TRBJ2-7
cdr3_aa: CASSYGGSGNYEQYF
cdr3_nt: TGTGCCAGCAGTTACGGAGGTAGCGGGAATTACGAGCAGTACTTC

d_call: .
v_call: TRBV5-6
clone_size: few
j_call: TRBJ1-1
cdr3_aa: CASSFGRTNTEAFF
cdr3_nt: TGTGCCAGCAGCTTCGGACGGACGAACACTGAAGCTTTCTTT

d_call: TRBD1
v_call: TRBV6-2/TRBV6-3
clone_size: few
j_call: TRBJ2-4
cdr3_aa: CASSPRQGANIQYF
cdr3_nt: TGTGCCAGCTCGCCACGGCAGGGGGCAAACATTCAGTACTTC

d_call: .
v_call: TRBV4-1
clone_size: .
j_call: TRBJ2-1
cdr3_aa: CASSQQWVDEQFF
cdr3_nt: TGCGCCAGCAGCCAACAGTGGGTGGATGAGCAGTTCTTC

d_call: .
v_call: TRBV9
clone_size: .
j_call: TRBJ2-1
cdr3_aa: CASSPSFRGGAEEQFF
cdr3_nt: TGTGCCAGCAGCCCGTCCTTCCGAGGGGGGGCCGAAGAGCAGTTCTTC

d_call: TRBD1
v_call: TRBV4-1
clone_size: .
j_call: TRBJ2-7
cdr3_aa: CASSQEQGTLSYEQYF
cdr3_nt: TGCGCCAGCAGCCAAGAACAGGGGACCTTATCCTACGAGCAGTACTTC